The sequence of this T cell receptor (beta chain) was determined in a study of blood T cells in healthy people across ages. Regarding the study as a whole: The study found TCR beta diversity correlated strongly with naive T cell percentage. Aged donors had fewer naive CD4+ cells and lower diversity than long-lived donors.

Alongside a J-beta primer mix, a sample-barcoded 5' primer served in a second PCR lasting 7 to 11 cycles. TCRdb independently ran MiXCR on the 5' RACE reads; one entry per CDR3 protein. The sample comprises 650,000 to 700,000 distinct CDR3 sequences, approximately 31% of which are singletons, and 15% rests with the top ten. Russia was home to the donors, healthy Caucasian individuals aged about 6 to 90. Every donor gave approximately 10 milliliters of peripheral blood. As to this clonotype: Its target is unknown.

The sequence came from a woman aged 80 or over in good health. The specimen was blood.

Written as DNA, the CDR3 is TGTGCCAGCAGTGAATTCGACAGCGAGAGTGAAGCTTTCTTT. It encodes CASSEFDSESEAFF. The V and J genes are TRBV6-1 and TRBJ1-1; D is possibly TRBD1 (5 bases). Trimming took off 2 bases at V and 7 bases at J, with 14 bases between the two ends. The CDR3 is 14 amino acids. CDR1 is MNHNS, CDR2 SASEGT, per germline.